One TCR beta chain is described in this entry. Other DNA sequences within the sample encode an identical CDR3. These data belong to a study of blood T cell repertoires in COVID-19. Study summary: Researchers got acute and convalescent COVID-19 samples from the United States, Italy and Spain.

Looked up from germline, CDR1 is MNHEY and CDR2 is SMNVEV (reference sequence). The V end was cut by 6 bases, the J end by 5 bases, with 14 bases between. The CDR3 loop spans 15 amino acids. Sequencing was performed with immunoSEQ multiplex PCR; in TCRdb, only in-frame clones are kept and a portion is missing. Here the sample spans hundreds of thousands of clones, around 90% being singletons. The TCR comes from a man aged 60 to 69 who had recovered from COVID-19. Material for sequencing was peripheral blood. The V call is TRBV27, the J call TRBJ1-6; weak D call: TRBD1 (6 bases). The CDR3 DNA reads as TGTGCCAGCAGCCTAAGGCGACAGGATAATTCACCCCTCCACTTT. Translation: CASSLRRQDNSPLHF.